These 5 T cell receptor beta chains came from one sample sequenced in a study of lung T cells in sarcoidosis with Löfgren's syndrome. Each CDR3 protein is one row after TCRdb ran MiXCR on the reads. The sample holds some 65,000 distinct CDR3 sequences; around 20% are singletons and the top ten take about 2.5%. The specimen sequenced was CD4+ T cells from PBMCs. The receptors stem from a human donor with sarcoidosis (Löfgren's syndrome or another form), or a control subject (not recorded which).

This clonotype was seen many times. This chain links TRBV6-1 with TRBJ1-2; 8 bases align to TRBD1. The CDR3 runs to 16 residues. V shed 6 bases and J 6 bases; nucleotides not matched to a gene: 15. Germline loops: CDR1 MNHNS, CDR2 SASEGT. CDR3: CASRVGGTGGNHGYTF. The CDR3 DNA reads as TGTGCCAGCAGGGTAGGCGGGACAGGAGGTAATCATGGCTACACCTTC.

This clonotype was detected a few times. CDR3 sequence (DNA): TGTGCCAGCAGTCCCCCTCGGTGGCGGGGTAACCAAGAGACCCAGTACTTC. Its translation: CASSPPRWRGNQETQYF. This rearrangement joins TRBV12-3 or TRBV12-4 to TRBJ2-5; the D gene is possibly TRBD2 (6 bases). The CDR3 extends over 17 amino acids. V was pared by 5 bases and J by 0 bases, with 19 bases between.

This clonotype was detected only a few times. The chain links TRBV12-3 or TRBV12-4 to TRBJ1-4; 8 bases match TRBD1. This CDR3 has 16 amino acids. V gave up 8 bases and J gave up 8 bases; unmatched junction bases: 16. The CDR3 DNA reads TGTGCCAGCCGCTCTACCCCAGGGGGCATCGCGGAAAAACTGTTTTTT. It codes for CASRSTPGGIAEKLFF.

In its sample, this clonotype was seen many times. V is TRBV20-1 and J is TRBJ1-6; no firm D call. Trimming took off 0 bases at V and 5 bases at J, with 11 bases between the two ends. The CDR3 sequence is 15 residues long. Germline CDR1 and CDR2: DFQATT and SNEGSKA (reference sequence). This CDR3 reads CSARDGGLNNSPLHF. The CDR3 DNA reads TGCAGTGCTAGAGATGGAGGTCTCAATAATTCACCCCTCCACTTT.

A remark on this clonotype: The junction differs from germline at one of its ends, possibly a read error. V gene TRBV20-1 combines with J gene TRBJ2-7; TRBD2 matches 14 bases. Germline-derived CDR1 and CDR2 are DFQATT and SNEGSKA (reference sequence). The CDR3 length is 15 residues. CDR3 nucleotide sequence: TGCAGTGCTCACGAGCCGACTAGCGGGAGGGCCGAGCAGCACTTC. Translated: CSAHEPTSGRAEQHF.